This T cell receptor (beta chain) is drawn from a study of blood T cell repertoires in COVID-19. Study-wide background: Specimens from acute and convalescent COVID-19 originated in the United States, Italy and Spain. PBMCs, B-cell-depleted T cells, or T cells were the source of the cDNA or gDNA that made up the material.

Methods used by the authors: Reference gene primer amplification gave estimated nucleated cell counts. Here immunoSEQ multiplex PCR was the method, and the copy in TCRdb shows in-frame clones only, minus some. V, J and clone size reflect that table, while D and trimming were determined from the DNA. The sample includes 90,000 to 100,000 clones, roughly 89% of them seen just once. The origin of this receptor is a human donor in a cohort sampled during active COVID-19. The sample comprised peripheral blood.

The CDR3 DNA reads as TGTGCCAGCAGTGGACAGGGAAGGGAGACCCAGTACTTC. Its protein is CASSGQGRETQYF. The chain has TRBV6-6 and TRBJ2-5; TRBD1 matches at 8 bases. Losses at the gene ends were 5 bases for V and 5 bases for J; bases not matched to a gene: 4. Per the germline V gene, CDR1 is MNHNY and CDR2 is SVGAGI (reference sequence). This CDR3 region has 13 residues.